This T cell receptor beta chain was sequenced for a study of T cells after somatic rescue of genetic block. With regard to this clone: Other nucleotide sequences from this sample produce the same CDR3.

Using immunoSEQ multiplex PCR, the repertoire was profiled, and TCRdb retains in-frame clones only, with some absent. The sample includes 88,000 or so clones, just under 90% of them seen just once. Trimming took 1 base from V and 4 from J, leaving 10 bases between them. The CDR3 loop spans 14 amino acids. Germline V lookup: CDR1 MNHNS, CDR2 SASEGT. Sequenced input: peripheral blood mononuclear cells (PBMCs). The V gene is TRBV6-1, the J gene TRBJ1-2; perhaps TRBD1 as D (6 bases). This TCR came from a woman in her late teens or twenties. For the CDR3, the DNA is TGTGCCAGCAGTGAAGGGGGGGGCGCCTATGGCTACACCTTC. The encoded protein is CASSEGGGAYGYTF.